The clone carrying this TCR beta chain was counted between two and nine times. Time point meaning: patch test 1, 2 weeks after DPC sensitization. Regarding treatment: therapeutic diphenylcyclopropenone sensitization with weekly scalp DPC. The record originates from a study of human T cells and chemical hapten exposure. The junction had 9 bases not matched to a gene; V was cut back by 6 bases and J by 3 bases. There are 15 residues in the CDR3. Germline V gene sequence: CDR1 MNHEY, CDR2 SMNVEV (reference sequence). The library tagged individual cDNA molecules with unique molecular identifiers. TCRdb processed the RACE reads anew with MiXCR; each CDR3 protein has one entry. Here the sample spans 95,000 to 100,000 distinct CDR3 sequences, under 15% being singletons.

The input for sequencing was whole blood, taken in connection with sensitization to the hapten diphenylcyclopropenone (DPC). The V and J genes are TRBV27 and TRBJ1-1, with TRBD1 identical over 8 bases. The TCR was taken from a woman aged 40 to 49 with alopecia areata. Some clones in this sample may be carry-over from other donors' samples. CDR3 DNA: TGTGCCAGCAGCCCACTACAGGGGGTCGACACTGAAGCTTTCTTT. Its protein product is CASSPLQGVDTEAFF.